This T cell receptor beta chain was obtained from a study of cytomegalovirus exposure and HLA in healthy donors. Per germline, CDR1 LGHNA and CDR2 YSLEER. The CDR3 spans 18 residues. The germline V and J ends were trimmed by 2 bases and 2 bases, with 21 bases remaining between them. Clones were sequenced by immunoSEQ multiplex PCR, and TCRdb holds only the in-frame ones, with some missing. The table lists some 140,000 clones, about 86% of them singletons. J is TRBJ1-1 and V is TRBV4-3; D might be TRBD1 (5 bases). What was sequenced was PBMCs. The sequence was obtained from a human donor in good health. CDR3 DNA: TGCGCCAGCAGCCAAAATGGACACGGGACTAGGCTAAACACTGAAGCTTTCTTT. This gives the protein CASSQNGHGTRLNTEAFF.